The clone carrying this T cell receptor beta chain was counted ten times or more. This sample was included in a study of regulatory T cells in long-lasting Graves disease. As to time point: newly diagnosed GD, antithyroid drugs for less than 3 months. PBMCs were the source of the RNA used for TCR sequencing. The J segment lost 3 bases and the V segment lost 5 bases, leaving 6 bases of the junction unmatched. Per the germline V gene, CDR1 is SGHAT and CDR2 is FQNNGV. This CDR3 has 14 residues. Library construction for TCR beta used iRepertoire HTBI primers and Arm-PCR of CDR3 regions. Using its own MiXCR run on the multiplex PCR reads, TCRdb lists one record per CDR3 protein. The data show around 500,000 distinct CDR3 sequences, 16% seen once. The same specimen was also included in a second study, on T cells in Graves' hyperthyroidism and ophthalmopathy.

V usage is TRBV11-2 and J usage is TRBJ2-7; TRBD2 agrees at 8 bases. Sequenced material: peripheral blood mononuclear cells (PBMCs), taken at new diagnosis, from a patient treated with antithyroid drugs. This clonotype was obtained from a woman aged 35-60 years with Graves disease. CDR3 DNA: TGTGCCAGCAGCCCAGGACTAGCTGTCTACGAGCAGTACTTC. Its protein is CASSPGLAVYEQYF.